Listed below are T cell receptor beta chains from one sample, sequenced in a study of T cell responses to AZD1222 COVID-19 vaccine. Produced via immunoSEQ multiplex PCR; TCRdb's table is partial and in-frame only. Counted here are under 100,000 clones, approximately 91% occurring once; the ten biggest clones make up roughly 2.8%. Sequences were derived from peripheral blood, sampled on day 0 of AZD1222 vaccination. These receptors were collected from an adult in good health. The CDR3 runs from the conserved cysteine through the conserved F or W. Each record gives: D gene, clone size, V gene, J gene, CDR3 DNA, CDR3 protein. The D gene is left open where the match is weak. Where a row states a size, it is once, few, many or the class of an expanded clone; other rows omit it.

-	once	TRBV5-4	TRBJ1-2	TGTGCCAGCAGCGCCACAGGGAGCGTTGGCTACACCTTC	CASSATGSVGYTF
TRBD1	-	TRBV12-3/TRBV12-4	TRBJ2-1	TGTGCCAGCAGTCGAGACAGGGCTAATGAGCAGTTCTTC	CASSRDRANEQFF
-	-	TRBV11-2	TRBJ1-2	TGTGCCAGCAGAGGGACGTTCGGACGTGGCTACACCTTC	CASRGTFGRGYTF
-	-	TRBV19	TRBJ1-2	TGTGCCAGTAGCACCCGTGGGGCAGGGGCGGGCTACACCTTC	CASSTRGAGAGYTF
-	-	TRBV9	TRBJ2-1	TGTGCCAGCAGCGTAGGGGTCAGGGGAGGCGATGAGCAGTTCTTC	CASSVGVRGGDEQFF
-	-	TRBV9	TRBJ2-1	TGTGCCAGCAGCCCCAGGGAGACCCACTCCTACAATGAGCAGTTCTTC	CASSPRETHSYNEQFF
-	-	TRBV7-9	TRBJ1-1	TGTGCCAGCAGCCATGGCACATTTGAAGCTTTCTTT	CASSHGTFEAFF
TRBD1	-	TRBV24-1	TRBJ2-2	TGTGCCGTTGGACAGGGAAACACCGGGGAGCTGTTTTTT	CAVGQGNTGELFF
-	-	TRBV28	TRBJ1-2	TGTGCCAGCGGGTCCGGAGACAGACCCAGCTATGGCTACACCTTC	CASGSGDRPSYGYTF
-	-	TRBV6-5	TRBJ1-5	TGTGCCAGCAGTTACGCCCGAGGGGGAGGGCAGCCCCAGCATTTT	CASSYARGGGQPQHF
TRBD2	-	TRBV11-3	TRBJ2-1	TGTGCCAGCCAGGCTAGCGGGTTCAATGAGCAGTTCTTC	CASQASGFNEQFF
-	-	TRBV6-5	TRBJ1-4	TGTGCCAGCAGTTACTCGGGGGGGCTGGATGAAAAACTGTTTTTT	CASSYSGGLDEKLFF
-	-	TRBV11-2	TRBJ1-4	TGTGCCAGCAGCTTGTTAGCGGGAGGCAAGGAAAAACTGTTTTTT	CASSLLAGGKEKLFF
-	-	TRBV24-1	TRBJ2-1	TGTGCCACCAGTGACCGAGGGGGGCGAAAGAATGAGCAGTTCTTC	CATSDRGGRKNEQFF
-	once	TRBV4-1	TRBJ1-2	TGCGCCAGCAGCCATCCAGGAGCCAGGGGTTCGAAAGACTATGGCTACACCTTC	CASSHPGARGSKDYGYTF
-	-	TRBV6-5	TRBJ1-1	TGTGCCAGCACCCTCGGGACTGAAGCTTTCTTT	CASTLGTEAFF
-	-	TRBV10-2	TRBJ1-5	TGCGCCAGCAGTGTTCATTTATCTCAGCCCCAGCATTTT	CASSVHLSQPQHF
TRBD1	once	TRBV15	TRBJ1-2	TGTGCCACCAGCAGCGGGACAGTTCATGGCTACACCTTC	CATSSGTVHGYTF
-	-	TRBV21-1	TRBJ2-7	TGTGCCAGCGTATACCAGGACTCCTACGAGCAGTACTTC	CASVYQDSYEQYF
-	-	TRBV19	TRBJ1-2	TGTGCCAGTAGTATAGCGGGACACTATGGCTACACCTTC	CASSIAGHYGYTF
-	-	TRBV9	TRBJ1-6	TGTGCCAGCAGCGCTTATAATAATTCACCCCTCCACTTT	CASSAYNNSPLHF
TRBD1	-	TRBV7-9	TRBJ1-1	TGTGCCAGCAGCACCCTCGACAGGGACCAGAAGACTGAAGCTTTCTTT	CASSTLDRDQKTEAFF
-	-	TRBV6-5	TRBJ1-1	TGTGCCAGCAGTCGCACCGTGGGCACTGAAGCTTTCTTT	CASSRTVGTEAFF
TRBD1	-	TRBV6-5	TRBJ1-6	TGTGCCAGCAGCACCGACAGGGCCCACTCTTCACCCCTCCACTTT	CASSTDRAHSSPLHF
TRBD1	-	TRBV18	TRBJ1-2	TGTGCCAGCTCACCACCAGCAGGGGGCGGTAACTATGGCTACACCTTC	CASSPPAGGGNYGYTF
-	-	TRBV6-5	TRBJ2-1	TGTGCCAGCGCGGGACGGCCAACCAATGAGCAGTTCTTC	CASAGRPTNEQFF
-	-	TRBV13	TRBJ1-1	TGTGCCAGCAGCTTAGGGGCAGGGATTCGGATGTTACCGAACACTGAAGCTTTCTTT	CASSLGAGIRMLPNTEAFF
-	-	TRBV5-1	TRBJ1-2	TGCGCCAGCAGCCAGACAGACTATGGCTACACCTTC	CASSQTDYGYTF
TRBD1	-	TRBV5-1	TRBJ2-7	TGCGCCAGCAGCTTGACAGGGGATTACTACGAGCAGTACTTC	CASSLTGDYYEQYF